This entry is about one T cell receptor beta chain. The data originate from a study of shared T cell receptors in the human thymus. The CDR3 loop spans 11 amino acids. Per the germline V gene, CDR1 is MNHEY and CDR2 is SVGAGI. V dropped 7 bases and J dropped 6 bases, with 10 bases sitting between them. Profiling relied on immunoSEQ multiplex PCR, and the TCRdb table lists in-frame clones only, not all of them. The sample holds roughly 550,000 clones, 75% to 80% seen once. The same data also went into a second study, on human thymus T cells.

The sample was thymocytes. This TCR derives from a boy under two years old with a congenital heart defect. The rearrangement links TRBV6-5 to TRBJ2-7; no firm D call. The CDR3 DNA follows: TGTGCCAGCAAGCGCAATTTCGAGCAGTACTTC. It is translated as CASKRNFEQYF.